A single sample gave rise to the 6 T cell receptor beta chains below, sequenced in a study of blood T cell repertoires in COVID-19. Measured with immunoSEQ multiplex PCR; TCRdb has only the in-frame clones, and not every one. The data contain around 120,000 clones, around 87% of them singletons. Material for sequencing was peripheral blood. The receptor set was obtained from a woman in her seventies with acute or convalescent COVID-19.

V gene TRBV24-1 combines with J gene TRBJ1-2, with 8 bases lining up with TRBD1. CDR1 and CDR2 from the germline V gene are KGHDR and SFDVKD. The CDR3 loop spans 14 amino acids. V shed 5 bases and J 3 bases; nucleotides not matched to a gene: 4. The chain's CDR3 is CATSGGQGDYGYTF. The DNA for the CDR3 is TGTGCCACCAGTGGCGGACAGGGAGACTATGGCTACACCTTC.

The J gene is TRBJ1-2, the V gene TRBV4-1; no clear D gene. This CDR3 spans 15 amino acids. CDR1 and CDR2 (germline): MGHRA, YSYEKL. With 0 bases removed from V and 4 bases from J, the gap between germline ends came to 12 bases. The CDR3 nucleotides read TGCGCCAGCAGCCAAGATCAGTCACCAACCTATGGCTACACCTTC. Amino acid sequence: CASSQDQSPTYGYTF.

V gene TRBV10-3 combines with J gene TRBJ1-6, with a possible D match to TRBD1 (5 bases). The CDR3 covers 17 residues. The V and J ends lost 6 bases and 8 bases respectively, with 23 bases between them. CDR1 is ENHRY and CDR2 is SYGVKD in the germline V gene. CDR3 protein: CAISETSGPQQHSPLHF. CDR3 nucleotides: TGTGCCATCAGCGAAACCTCAGGGCCACAACAACATTCACCCCTCCACTTT.

The chain recombines TRBV12-3 or TRBV12-4 with TRBJ1-1, with D unresolved. CDR3 length: 13 residues. V lost 1 base to trimming and J lost 2 bases, with 5 bases between them. This CDR3 reads CASSLGTNTEAFF. The CDR3 region has the DNA TGTGCCAGCAGTTTAGGGACTAACACTGAAGCTTTCTTT.

This chain joins TRBV7-9 and TRBJ1-1, with TRBD1 identical over 9 bases. Per germline, CDR1 SEHNR and CDR2 FQNEAQ (reference sequence). V trimming: 0 bases; J trimming: 5 bases; junction bases outside the gene matches: 7. This CDR3 has 16 residues. CDR3: CASSLATGGEGTEAFF. The CDR3, as DNA: TGTGCCAGCAGCTTAGCGACAGGGGGAGAGGGTACTGAAGCTTTCTTT.

The V call is TRBV3-1 (or the pseudogene TRBV3-2), the J call TRBJ1-5, with D tentatively TRBD1 (6 bases). V lost 0 bases, J lost 6 bases, and 15 bases lay in between. The CDR3 runs 16 residues. Germline values: CDR1 LGHDT, CDR2 YNNKEL (reference sequence). The CDR3 bases are TGTGCCAGCAGCCAAGATTCGGCAGGGGCGCGTCAGCCCCAGCATTTT. Protein product: CASSQDSAGARQPQHF.